This record concerns one T cell receptor beta chain sequence. Profiling relied on immunoSEQ multiplex PCR, and the TCRdb table lists in-frame clones only, not all of them. The sample has 40,000 to 45,000 clones; about 89% are singletons. The entry originates in a study of T cell changes during pregnancy in multiple sclerosis. The CDR3 has 14 amino acids. Germline CDR1 is LNHDA and CDR2 is SQIVND (reference sequence). Trimming at V came to 5 bases and at J to 5 bases, leaving 5 bases not matched to a gene. The clonotype was recovered from a female donor with multiple sclerosis, enrolled in a pregnancy study. This sample comprised CD4+ T cells from peripheral blood mononuclear cells, obtained before pregnancy. This sequence joins TRBV19 and TRBJ2-5; 10 bases line up with TRBD2. In nucleotides, the CDR3 is TGTGCCAGTAGTGCAGCGGGGGGGGTGGAGACCCAGTACTTC. This encodes CASSAAGGVETQYF.